Described below is a single T cell receptor (beta chain) sequence and its context. Antigen: not known. Germline values: CDR1 SGHDT, CDR2 YYEEEE. This CDR3 is built from 14 residues. The entry originates in a study of T cells expressing NK-cell markers. Whole-study context: Sorted T-cell subsets CD3+CD56+NKG2C+, CD3+CD56+NKG2C- and CD3+CD56-NKG2C+ were TCR beta-sequenced.

What made the TCR beta cDNA was 5'RACE template switching with UMIs. TCRdb re-called the 5' RACE reads; one entry per CDR3 protein, DNA not given. Found here are about 390,000 distinct CDR3 sequences; the top ten clones hold around 10%. General study results and limits: Whether expanded NKG2C+ T cell clones were HCMV specific stayed uncertain. CD8+ T cells in 5 or 6 donors included dominant NKG2C+ clonotypes at about 1.0-7.5%.

This chain connects TRBV5-6 to TRBJ1-1; the D gene TCRdb calls, TRBD1, cannot be checked with no DNA. The receptor was derived from a woman between 50 and 59 years old in good health. Sequenced input: blood T cells: a sorted CD56 or NKG2C T cell subset, CD4+ or CD8+ T cells, or bulk PBMC T cells (not recorded which). CDR3 residues: CASSLTGGLTEAFF.